The 21 T cell receptor beta chains given below trace back to one sample, sequenced in a study of control samples from healthy donors and cancer patients. TCRdb's table, derived via immunoSEQ multiplex PCR, lists solely in-frame clones and lacks some. This sample has under 85,000 clones, with around 83% found just once. The sample consisted of PBMCs. The origin of the receptors is a man aged 55 to 70 with head and neck cancer.

V gene TRBV3-1 (or the pseudogene TRBV3-2) combines with J gene TRBJ2-1, with D perhaps matching TRBD1 (6 bases). The germline CDR1 and CDR2 sequences are LGHDT and YNNKEL (reference sequence). V lost 0 bases to trimming and J lost 4 bases, with 16 bases between them. The CDR3 consists of 17 residues. The CDR3 here is CASSQDQQGPLYNEQFF. DNA of the CDR3: TGTGCCAGCAGCCAAGACCAACAGGGACCCCTTTACAATGAGCAGTTCTTC.

This chain joins TRBV4-1 and TRBJ1-1; D remains unclear. Germline V lookup: CDR1 MGHRA, CDR2 YSYEKL. The V end lost 0 bases, the J end lost 0 bases, and 8 bases lay between the germline ends. This CDR3 spans 15 amino acids. The CDR3 nucleotides are TGCGCCAGCAGCCAAGAGAGGGTTTTGAACACTGAAGCTTTCTTT. Translation gives CASSQERVLNTEAFF.

The chain joins TRBV19 to TRBJ2-2; either TRBD1 or TRBD2 may fit D (5 bases each). Trimming cost V 3 bases and J 0 bases, with 17 bases left between them. The CDR3 runs 18 residues. Looked up from germline, CDR1 is LNHDA and CDR2 is SQIVND (reference sequence). The CDR3 loop is CASSIRGASLANTGELFF. The CDR3 DNA is TGTGCCAGTAGTATCCGGGGCGCTTCTTTGGCGAACACCGGGGAGCTGTTTTTT.

A remark on this clone: Other nucleotide sequences from this sample produce the same CDR3. The V and J genes are TRBV3-1 (or the pseudogene TRBV3-2) and TRBJ2-5; D call uncertain. The CDR3 is made up of 12 amino acids. V lost 0 bases to trimming and J lost 4 bases, with 3 bases between them. Germline CDR1 LGHDT, CDR2 YNNKEL (reference sequence). In DNA form, the CDR3 reads TGTGCCAGCAGCCAAGATCGAGAGACCCAGTACTTC. It yields the protein CASSQDRETQYF.

The chain joins TRBV24-1 to TRBJ2-1; no definite D call. This CDR3 comprises 15 residues. The V and J ends lost 5 bases and 0 bases respectively, with 10 bases between them. Germline V gene lookup returns CDR1 KGHDR and CDR2 SFDVKD. DNA of the CDR3: TGTGCCACCAGTGGGGTTTCGAGCTCCTACAATGAGCAGTTCTTC. Translated: CATSGVSSSYNEQFF.

The chain combines TRBV23-1 with TRBJ1-1; 8 bases align to TRBD1. TRBV23-1 is an open reading frame whose function is uncertain. J was trimmed by 5 bases and V by 0 bases; bases with no gene match: 8. The CDR3 contains 16 residues. Here the CDR3 DNA reads TGCGCCAGCAGTCAATCTCCCAGGGGGCTGGATACTGAAGCTTTCTTT. Its translation: CASSQSPRGLDTEAFF.

The genes are TRBV10-3 and TRBJ1-5, with 8 bases matching TRBD1. The trim removed 0 bases at V and 2 bases at J, leaving 3 bases unmatched. Germline lookup yields CDR1 ENHRY and CDR2 SYGVKD. The CDR3 is made up of 16 amino acids. CDR3 nucleotide sequence: TGTGCCATCAGTGAGTCAGCAGGGGGCGGCAATCAGCCCCAGCATTTT. Amino acids: CAISESAGGGNQPQHF.

This clone occurred once. The V call is TRBV4-1, the J call TRBJ1-2; 7 positions agree with TRBD1. The length of the CDR3 is 19 residues. CDR1 is MGHRA and CDR2 is YSYEKL in the germline V gene. J was trimmed by 0 bases and V by 2 bases; bases with no gene match: 15. The CDR3 region is CASSQHRGAITKANYGYTF. The DNA of the CDR3 is TGCGCCAGCAGCCAACACAGGGGTGCTATTACAAAGGCTAACTATGGCTACACCTTC.

The CDR3 sequence is CASSPPARGGYTF. CDR3 bases: TGTGCCAGCTCACCTCCCGCCCGAGGGGGCTACACCTTC. The V call is TRBV18, the J call TRBJ1-2; D gene unclear. Between the trimmed V and J ends, which lost 3 bases and 8 bases, there was a span of 13 bases. The CDR3 runs 13 residues. CDR1 is KGHSH and CDR2 is LQKENI in the germline V gene.

The chain has TRBV5-4 and TRBJ2-5, with 8 bases matching TRBD1. Trimming removed 3 bases from V and 5 bases from J; junction bases left unmatched: 6. The CDR3 has 14 residues. CDR1 and CDR2 from the germline V gene are SGHNT and YYREEE (reference sequence). The CDR3 is CASSYPTGAETQYF. CDR3 nucleotides: TGTGCCAGCAGCTACCCGACAGGGGCTGAGACCCAGTACTTC.

Only a few counts were recorded for this clone. V is TRBV19 and J is TRBJ1-3; no clear D gene. Deletions cut 3 bases from V and 0 bases from J, with 9 bases between. Germline CDR1 and CDR2: LNHDA and SQIVND (reference sequence). The CDR3 loop spans 15 amino acids. CDR3 sequence reads: CASSMGFISGNTIYF. CDR3 sequence (DNA): TGTGCCAGTAGTATGGGATTTATCTCTGGAAACACCATATATTTT.

This sequence joins TRBV5-4 and TRBJ2-1; 13 positions match TRBD2. Germline V gene lookup returns CDR1 SGHNT and CDR2 YYREEE (reference sequence). The CDR3 loop spans 17 amino acids. J gave up 7 bases and V 4 bases, and 11 bases lay outside the gene matches. Written as DNA, the CDR3 is TGTGCCAGCAGCAAACCCCAAGGACTAGCGGGAGCGAATGAGCAGTTCTTC. Protein sequence: CASSKPQGLAGANEQFF. The full variable domain, with the rest looked up from reference TRBV5-4 and TRBJ2-1, is ETGVTQSPTHLIKTRGQQVTLRCSSQSGHNTVSWYQQALGQGPQFIFQYYREEENGRGNFPPRFSGLQFPNYSSELNVNALELDDSALYLCASSKPQGLAGANEQFFGPGTRLTVL.

This chain connects TRBV18 to TRBJ2-7; TRBD2 might be the D (5 bases). Trimming shortened V by 1 base and J by 0 bases, and 7 bases separated the two germline ends. Germline-derived CDR1 and CDR2 are KGHSH and LQKENI. The CDR3 length is 14 residues. The CDR3, as DNA: TGTGCCAGCTCACCACGCGGGTTCTCCTACGAGCAGTACTTC. Residues: CASSPRGFSYEQYF.

The rearrangement links TRBV6-5 to TRBJ2-7; D is unclear. The V end lost 8 bases, the J end lost 4 bases, and 15 bases lay between the germline ends. The CDR3 runs to 13 residues. Germline V gene sequence: CDR1 MNHEY, CDR2 SVGAGI. The CDR3 is CASYGRWRYEQYF. CDR3 bases: TGTGCCAGCTATGGCAGGTGGCGGTACGAGCAGTACTTC.

This chain connects TRBV12-5 to TRBJ2-1; D unresolved. The length of the CDR3 is 10 residues. The germline V gene has CDR1 LGHNT and CDR2 FRNRAP. V lost 5 bases, J lost 5 bases, and 1 base lay in between. CDR3 protein: CASGNNEQFF. CDR3 DNA sequence: TGTGCTAGTGGTAACAATGAGCAGTTCTTC.

V usage is TRBV28 and J usage is TRBJ2-2; D remains unclear. The V gene's germline CDR1 is MDHEN and CDR2 SYDVKM. The CDR3 runs 15 residues. Trimming left V 2 bases short and J 0 bases short, with 7 bases between. CDR3 coding DNA: TGTGCCAGCAGTTTAACTTATGCGAACACCGGGGAGCTGTTTTTT. Amino acids: CASSLTYANTGELFF.

The gene calls are TRBV7-9 and TRBJ2-3; 13 bases line up with TRBD2. Germline V gives CDR1 SEHNR, CDR2 FQNEAQ (reference sequence). This CDR3 is built from 16 residues. J lost 2 bases, V lost 5 bases, and 4 bases had no gene match. The chain's CDR3 is CASSAGLAGITDTQYF. In DNA, the CDR3 is TGTGCCAGCAGCGCGGGACTAGCGGGAATCACAGATACGCAGTATTTT.

As to this clone: This may stem from a read error, because a much larger clone lies one nucleotide away. This chain's CDR3 is CAGTYRENSYEQYF. In nucleotides, the CDR3 is TGCGCCGGCACCTACAGGGAAAACTCCTACGAGCAGTACTTC. This chain joins TRBV10-1 and TRBJ2-7; D is perhaps TRBD1 (6 bases). Between the trimmed V and J ends, which lost 11 bases and 0 bases, there was a span of 17 bases. The CDR3 is 14 amino acids. Germline V CDR1 and CDR2: WNHNN, SYGVQD (reference sequence).

The V and J genes are TRBV12-3 or TRBV12-4 and TRBJ2-2; D uncertain. V was clipped by 7 bases and J by 3 bases, with 9 bases between them. The CDR3 is 13 amino acids. The CDR3 loop is CASILSYTGELFF. The CDR3 coding sequence is TGTGCCAGCATCCTTTCATACACCGGGGAGCTGTTTTTT.

The chain has TRBV11-2 and TRBJ2-2, with a weak D call TRBD1 (5 bases). Germline assignment: CDR1 SGHAT and CDR2 FQNNGV. Trimming removed 5 bases at V and 1 base at J, with 11 bases between. This CDR3 contains 15 residues. As DNA, the CDR3 is TGTGCCAGCAGCGGACCCGGACAGAACACCGGGGAGCTGTTTTTT. Its translation: CASSGPGQNTGELFF.

The V gene is TRBV5-1, the J gene TRBJ2-6; D is perhaps TRBD1 (5 bases). Germline V lookup: CDR1 SGHRS, CDR2 YFSETQ. The CDR3 runs 16 residues. The ends were cut back, 4 bases at V and 0 bases at J, with 11 bases in the middle. CDR3 amino acids: CASSGQGPSGANVLTF. DNA for the CDR3: TGCGCCAGCAGCGGGCAGGGCCCCTCTGGGGCCAACGTCCTGACTTTC.